This T cell receptor beta chain is drawn from a study of T cell repertoires in cytomegalovirus infection. Study-level information: Both recently identified HLA-C-restricted and well-studied HLA-B-restricted CMV epitopes were used in the study.

This CDR3 is 13 amino acids long. The germline gives CDR1 MNHEY, CDR2 SVGEGT. V was clipped by 2 bases and J by 6 bases, with 11 bases between them. TCRdb passed the reads through MiXCR, listing each CDR3 protein once. The data contain approximately 910,000 distinct CDR3 sequences, more than 25% of them singletons. Study-wide results and limits: Carriers of CMV plus the relevant HLA were identified by cumulative public TCR beta family frequency.

As for this clonotype: Its antigen is not known.

The V gene is TRBV6-2 or TRBV6-3, the J gene TRBJ2-7, with D unclear. The sequenced sample was cultured CD8+ T cells from PBMCs, obtained from culture after CMV antigen stimulation. The receptor comes from a human donor in good health (CMV status not recorded). Some clones in this sample may be carry-over from other donors' samples. CDR3 loop: CASSYGSLGEQYV. CDR3 in DNA: TGTGCCAGCAGTTACGGTTCTCTGGGCGAGCAGTACGTC.